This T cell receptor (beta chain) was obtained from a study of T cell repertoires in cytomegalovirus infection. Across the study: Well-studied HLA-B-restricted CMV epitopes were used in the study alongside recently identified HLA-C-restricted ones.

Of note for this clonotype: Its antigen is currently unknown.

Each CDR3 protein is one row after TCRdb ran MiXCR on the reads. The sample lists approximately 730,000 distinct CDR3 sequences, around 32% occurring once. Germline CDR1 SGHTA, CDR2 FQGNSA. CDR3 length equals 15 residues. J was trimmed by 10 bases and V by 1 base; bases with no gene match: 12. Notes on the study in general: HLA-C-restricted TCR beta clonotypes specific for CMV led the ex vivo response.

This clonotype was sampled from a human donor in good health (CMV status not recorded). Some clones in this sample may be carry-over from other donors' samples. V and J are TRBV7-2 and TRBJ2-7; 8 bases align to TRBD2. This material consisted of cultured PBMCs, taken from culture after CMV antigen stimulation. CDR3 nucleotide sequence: TGTGCCAGCAGCTTAGAACCCCTACTAGCGGAACTCCAGTACTTC. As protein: CASSLEPLLAELQYF.